The rows below give T cell receptor beta chains drawn from one sample of a study of T cells in Graves' hyperthyroidism and ophthalmopathy. TCRdb called the multiplex PCR reads again in MiXCR, with one record for every CDR3 protein. Among about 720,000 distinct CDR3 sequences listed, approximately 16% were seen once. Sequenced input: blood. These receptors were obtained from a man between 18 and 35 years old with Graves' hyperthyroidism. The CDR3 runs from the conserved cysteine through the conserved F or W. D genes are given only for firm matches. Where a row states a size, it is once, few, many or the class of an expanded clone; other rows omit it.

D gene,clone size,J gene,V gene,CDR3 protein,CDR3 DNA
NA,many,TRBJ2-7,TRBV7-9,CASSLDTTGEQYF,TGTGCCAGCAGCCTCGATACTACTGGCGAGCAGTACTTC
NA,NA,TRBJ1-5,TRBV24-1,CASQGYSNQPQHF,TGTGCCTCCCAGGGGTACAGCAATCAGCCCCAGCATTTT
NA,many,TRBJ2-7,TRBV7-2,CASSPRVPSYEQYF,TGTGCCAGCAGCCCCAGGGTTCCCTCCTACGAGCAGTACTTC
TRBD2,many,TRBJ2-1,TRBV7-9,CASSSGTSGNEQFF,TGTGCCAGCAGTTCCGGGACTAGCGGCAATGAGCAGTTCTTC
NA,many,TRBJ1-1,TRBV27,CASSRFWQGRYTEAFF,TGTGCCAGCAGTAGGTTTTGGCAAGGCAGGTACACTGAAGCTTTCTTT
TRBD2,many,TRBJ2-3,TRBV27,CASSLGVSASGDLGLDTQYF,TGTGCCAGCAGTTTAGGAGTCTCGGCTAGCGGGGACCTTGGGTTAGATACGCAGTATTTT
NA,many,TRBJ1-1,TRBV28,CASKEGGTEAFF,TGTGCCAGCAAGGAGGGCGGCACTGAAGCTTTCTTT
NA,few,TRBJ2-1,TRBV3-1,CASSRVASPSSYNEQFF,TGTGCCAGCAGCCGAGTTGCGAGCCCGAGCTCCTACAATGAGCAGTTCTTC
NA,NA,TRBJ2-5,TRBV19,CASSINSQETQYF,TGTGCCAGTAGTATTAACAGCCAAGAGACCCAGTACTTC
TRBD2,many,TRBJ2-7,TRBV28,CANSGSSHEQYF,TGTGCCAATAGCGGGAGCTCCCACGAGCAGTACTTC
TRBD1,many,TRBJ2-5,TRBV20-1,CSASGTEIQETQYF,TGCAGTGCTAGTGGGACAGAAATACAAGAGACCCAGTACTTC
NA,few,TRBJ2-7,TRBV7-9,CASSPRDRGNGEQYF,TGTGCCAGCAGCCCTAGGGACCGCGGTAATGGGGAGCAGTACTTC
NA,NA,TRBJ2-2,TRBV7-9,CASKAGLNTGELFF,TGTGCCAGCAAGGCGGGTCTTAACACCGGGGAGCTGTTTTTT
NA,many,TRBJ1-1,TRBV14,CASSLAGNLNTEAFF,TGTGCCAGCAGTTTGGCAGGGAACTTGAACACTGAAGCTTTCTTT
NA,few,TRBJ1-5,TRBV19,CASSIIFYRAGNQPQHF,TGTGCCAGTAGTATAATCTTTTACCGCGCGGGCAATCAGCCCCAGCATTTT
TRBD2,many,TRBJ2-5,TRBV11-2,CASSLAGGSQETQYF,TGTGCCAGCAGCTTAGCGGGAGGCTCCCAAGAGACCCAGTACTTC
TRBD2,few,TRBJ2-7,TRBV12-3/TRBV12-4,CASSILLAGGPHEQYF,TGTGCCAGCAGTATCCTACTAGCGGGAGGGCCCCACGAGCAGTACTTC
TRBD2,many,TRBJ2-2,TRBV5-1,CASSLGLAGVGTGELFF,TGCGCCAGCAGCTTGGGACTAGCGGGAGTTGGCACCGGGGAGCTGTTTTTT
NA,many,TRBJ1-1,TRBV20-1,CSRRDTEAFF,TGCAGTCGCCGGGACACTGAAGCTTTCTTT
NA,NA,TRBJ2-2,TRBV19,CASSILYRRPNTGELFF,TGTGCCAGTAGTATCCTTTACAGGAGACCAAACACCGGGGAGCTGTTTTTT
NA,NA,TRBJ2-7,TRBV6-1,CASSWDRAMEQYF,TGTGCCAGCAGCTGGGACCGAGCCATGGAGCAGTACTTC
TRBD1,few,TRBJ1-1,TRBV29-1,CSGDRRGEAFF,TGCAGCGGGGACAGGCGAGGTGAAGCTTTCTTT
TRBD2,many,TRBJ2-1,TRBV6-2/TRBV6-3,CASSSSGRAELYPAYNEQFF,TGTGCCAGCAGTTCTAGCGGGAGGGCCGAGTTGTACCCAGCATACAATGAGCAGTTCTTC
NA,many,TRBJ2-3,TRBV28,CASTPGTFSDTQYF,TGTGCCAGCACCCCCGGGACTTTCTCAGATACGCAGTATTTT
NA,many,TRBJ2-3,TRBV28,CASSLRTPGGADTQYF,TGTGCCAGCAGTCTACGGACTCCCGGAGGTGCAGATACGCAGTATTTT
TRBD1,many,TRBJ2-7,TRBV11-2,CASSGTAYEQYF,TGTGCCAGCAGCGGGACAGCTTACGAGCAGTACTTC
NA,many,TRBJ1-1,TRBV28,CASSRRPERGHTEAFF,TGTGCCAGCAGTAGGAGGCCCGAGAGAGGCCACACTGAAGCTTTCTTT
NA,many,TRBJ2-7,TRBV3-1,CASSPTVYEQYF,TGTGCCAGCAGCCCGACAGTCTACGAGCAGTACTTC
NA,NA,TRBJ1-4,TRBV7-8,CASSLFEGAANEKLFF,TGTGCCAGCAGCTTATTCGAAGGGGCAGCTAATGAAAAACTGTTTTTT
NA,NA,TRBJ1-1,TRBV2,CASKSSRDLNTGTEAFF,TGTGCCAGCAAGTCGTCCCGGGACCTTAACACCGGCACTGAAGCTTTCTTT
NA,few,TRBJ1-3,TRBV12-3/TRBV12-4,CASSFVLSRDSGNTIYF,TGTGCCAGCAGTTTCGTTTTGAGTCGAGACTCTGGAAACACCATATATTTT
NA,many,TRBJ1-2,TRBV11-2,CASSLDLDPLGRSDYGYTF,TGTGCCAGCAGCTTAGATCTCGACCCCCTAGGACGGAGCGACTATGGCTACACCTTC
TRBD1,many,TRBJ2-4,TRBV2,CASRPGQGKNIQYF,TGTGCCAGCAGGCCCGGACAGGGGAAAAACATTCAGTACTTC
NA,many,TRBJ2-7,TRBV6-2/TRBV6-3,CASSPGLTTYEQYF,TGTGCCAGCAGCCCGGGACTGACGACCTACGAGCAGTACTTC
NA,many,TRBJ2-3,TRBV12-3/TRBV12-4,CASSFQVADTQYF,TGTGCCAGCAGTTTTCAGGTAGCAGATACGCAGTATTTT
NA,many,TRBJ1-2,TRBV24-1,CATSATGLYGYTF,TGTGCCACCAGTGCGACAGGCCTCTATGGCTACACCTTC
NA,few,TRBJ2-7,TRBV4-1,CASSQDYRNANEQYF,TGCGCCAGCAGCCAAGATTACCGAAACGCTAACGAGCAGTACTTC